This note documents a single T cell receptor beta chain sequence. Profiling relied on immunoSEQ multiplex PCR, and the TCRdb table lists in-frame clones only, not all of them. The sample includes 25,000 to 35,000 clones, approximately 89% seen only once; the top ten take approximately 2.4%. The CDR3 covers 15 residues. The V end lost 1 base, the J end lost 7 bases, and 13 bases lay between the germline ends. In germline, CDR1 is MNHNS, CDR2 SASEGT. The sample comes from a study of PD-1 blockade in classical Hodgkin lymphoma. Time point denoted: cycle 4 day 1 (C4D1), after more than 5 weeks of nivolumab. Every single patient, without exception, relapsed after autologous stem cell transplantation, and brentuximab vedotin exposure varied. CD4+ T cells were purified from thawed PBMCs by negative selection.

The chain couples TRBV6-1 to TRBJ1-4, with D perhaps matching TRBD1 (5 bases). The origin of this receptor is a human donor with classical Hodgkin lymphoma. The sample in question was CD4+ T cells from blood, obtained before the fourth cycle of nivolumab. CDR3 loop: CASSEVSRAAEKLFF. The CDR3, as DNA: TGTGCCAGCAGTGAAGTTAGCAGGGCGGCTGAAAAACTGTTTTTT.